This TCR beta chain was identified during a study of blood T cell repertoires in COVID-19. J lost 5 bases, V lost 3 bases, and 2 bases had no gene match. CDR3 size: 14 residues. Germline-derived CDR1 and CDR2 are SGHRS and YFSETQ. Assay: immunoSEQ multiplex PCR; the TCRdb copy retains only in-frame clones and omits some. The table has around 450,000 clones, 80% to 90% seen once. Material for sequencing was peripheral blood. The rearrangement joins TRBV5-1 to TRBJ2-5; 12 positions agree with TRBD2. The sequence derives from a woman younger than 45 with acute or convalescent COVID-19. CDR3 nucleotide sequence: TGCGCCAGCAGCTCCGGACTAGCGGGGGAGACCCAGTACTTC. Its protein product is CASSSGLAGETQYF.